This record looks at one TCR beta chain sequence and its context. Its matching antigen is unknown. The data are from a study of blood T cells in healthy people across ages. A second roughly 6 to 11 cycle PCR used barcoded and J-beta primers. Each TCR beta cDNA got a 12-nucleotide random molecular identifier. TCRdb re-called the 5' RACE reads with MiXCR, one entry per CDR3 protein. In the table there are hundreds of thousands of distinct CDR3 sequences, roughly 50% of which are singletons. General study findings and limits: The donors' CMV status was not determined, possibly confounding changes in expanded clonotypes.

Total RNA, at least 5.5 micrograms per sample, came from PBMCs. The CDR3 runs 12 residues. Germline V gene data show CDR1 as SGHRS and CDR2 as YFSETQ. V was cut by 2 bases and J by 10 bases, with 12 bases left in between. V and J are TRBV5-1 and TRBJ2-5; perhaps TRBD2 as D (6 bases). The sequenced material came from blood. This receptor was identified in a man in his fifties or sixties in good health. DNA of the CDR3: TGCGCCAGCAGCTTCGGGAGTCCAGGCCAGTACTTC. Encoded protein: CASSFGSPGQYF.